The rows below give T cell receptor beta chains drawn from one sample of a study of blood T cells in healthy people across ages. TCRdb analysed the 5' RACE reads with MiXCR anew, one entry per CDR3 protein. The data contain hundreds of thousands of distinct CDR3 sequences, around 52% of them seen just once; the ten biggest clones take up approximately 15%. The sequenced sample consisted of blood. These receptors originate from a woman aged 80 or older in good health. The CDR3 runs from the conserved cysteine through the conserved F or W. D genes are given only for firm matches. The size entry is marked missing in some rows and otherwise reads once, few, many or a size class.

d_gene	abundance	v_gene	j_gene	CDR3nt	CDR3aa
NA	once	TRBV5-5	TRBJ2-7	TGTGCCAGCAGCTTGTTGTTTGCAGGAGTCGGTCTCTACGAGCAGTACTTC	CASSLLFAGVGLYEQYF
TRBD1	NA	TRBV3-1	TRBJ1-5	TGTGCCAGCAGCCAAGATCAGGGACAGTATCAGCCCCAGCATTTT	CASSQDQGQYQPQHF
NA	many	TRBV5-1	TRBJ1-1	TGCGCCAGCAGCTTGGGGTTCGGACCAGAGAGAGCTTTCTTT	CASSLGFGPERAFF
NA	few	TRBV29-1	TRBJ1-4	TGCAGCGTTGAGGACAGTCACCGGGGAGGGCGATCAGAAAAACTGTTTTTT	CSVEDSHRGGRSEKLFF
NA	NA	TRBV9	TRBJ1-2	TGTGCCAGCAGCGTAGATCCAGACAAGCGCACCTATGGCTACACCTTC	CASSVDPDKRTYGYTF
NA	many	TRBV5-1	TRBJ2-5	TGCGCCAGCAGCTCAAGTGGACCGTTCCAAGAGACCCAGTACTTC	CASSSSGPFQETQYF
NA	NA	TRBV27	TRBJ2-1	TGTGCCAGCACCTCTGGTGAGGACGCCTACAATGAGCAGTTCTTC	CASTSGEDAYNEQFF
NA	many	TRBV12-3/TRBV12-4	TRBJ2-1	TGTGCCAGCAGAAGGAATGAGCAGTTCTTC	CASRRNEQFF
TRBD2	many	TRBV2	TRBJ2-1	TGTGCCAGCAGCGCCCCTCCGGGGGGGCCTTCTCCTGGCGATGAGCAGTTCTTC	CASSAPPGGPSPGDEQFF
NA	many	TRBV29-1	TRBJ2-5	TGCAGCGTTGAGCGGACTCTCCAAGAGACCCAGTACTTC	CSVERTLQETQYF
NA	NA	TRBV11-2	TRBJ2-5	TGTGCCAGCAGCCGCGTAGTCTCCGAGACCCAGTACTTC	CASSRVVSETQYF
NA	NA	TRBV12-3/TRBV12-4	TRBJ2-5	TGTGCCAGCAGTTCGCTCCAGGGCGAAGAGACCCAGTACTTC	CASSSLQGEETQYF
TRBD1	few	TRBV10-3	TRBJ1-5	TGTGCCATCAGTGAGTTTGGAGGGAGGGGGCAAGGGGATAGCAATCAGCCCCAGCATTTT	CAISEFGGRGQGDSNQPQHF
NA	NA	TRBV7-9	TRBJ1-4	TGTGCCAGCGGGGCCGGGGGGGCGGAGGAAAAACTGTTTTTT	CASGAGGAEEKLFF
NA	NA	TRBV12-3/TRBV12-4	TRBJ1-1	TGTGCCAGCAGCCCACAGGGAATCGGTACTGAAGCTTTCTTT	CASSPQGIGTEAFF
NA	many	TRBV20-1	TRBJ2-1	TGCAGTGCTAGAGCGACTCTCTACAATGAGCAGTTCTTC	CSARATLYNEQFF
NA	NA	TRBV5-1	TRBJ1-4	TGCGCCAGCAGCTTGATGCATATGGATGGTGAAAAACTGTTTTTT	CASSLMHMDGEKLFF
NA	few	TRBV7-9	TRBJ2-7	TGTGCCAGCAGCGTAGTGGTCAGGAAGGAGCAGTACTTC	CASSVVVRKEQYF
NA	many	TRBV4-1	TRBJ1-1	TGCGCCAGCAGCCAAGAACGAGGTATGAACACTGAAGCTTTCTTT	CASSQERGMNTEAFF
NA	NA	TRBV15	TRBJ2-1	TGTGCCACCAGTGGCTTTACGGGATCATACAATGAGCAGTTCTTC	CATSGFTGSYNEQFF
NA	NA	TRBV4-1	TRBJ1-6	TGCGCCAGCAGCCAAGTGGGGGTTTTGGGTTCACCCCTCCACTTT	CASSQVGVLGSPLHF
TRBD2	NA	TRBV20-1	TRBJ2-5	TGCAGTGTAAAGCGGGGGAGTCAAGAGACCCAGTACTTC	CSVKRGSQETQYF
NA	NA	TRBV2	TRBJ2-2	TGTGCCAGCAGGAGACCTTCCGCGAACACCGGGGAGCTGTTTTTT	CASRRPSANTGELFF
NA	many	TRBV20-1	TRBJ2-7	TGCAGTGCCACCGGGACACCTTCCTACGAGCAGTACTTC	CSATGTPSYEQYF
TRBD2	few	TRBV10-1	TRBJ2-3	TGCGCCAGCAGTGTGTCAAGCGGGACGGGACGGGGTCACACAGATACGCAGTATTTT	CASSVSSGTGRGHTDTQYF
NA	few	TRBV5-1	TRBJ2-1	TGCGCCAGCAGCTCGGACAAGCACCAATCCAATGAGCAGTTCTTC	CASSSDKHQSNEQFF
NA	once	TRBV6-6	TRBJ2-4	TGTGCCAGCAGTTACTCGATGGGGCCGAGGGCCAAAAACATTCAGTACTTC	CASSYSMGPRAKNIQYF
NA	NA	TRBV20-1	TRBJ2-2	TGCAGTGCTAGGCAGGCGGGGTTGGCCACCGGGGAGCTGTTTTTT	CSARQAGLATGELFF
NA	NA	TRBV3-1	TRBJ2-1	TGTGCCAGCAGCCAAACATTGAGAAATGAGCAGTTCTTC	CASSQTLRNEQFF
NA	NA	TRBV11-2	TRBJ2-7	TGTGCCAGCAGCCAAGTCCGCGAGCAGTACTTC	CASSQVREQYF
NA	NA	TRBV2	TRBJ2-3	TGTGCCAGCAGACCCCCGGGGTCGAGCACAGATACGCAGTATTTT	CASRPPGSSTDTQYF
NA	NA	TRBV2	TRBJ2-3	TGTGCCAGCAGTGTCGGGATGACAGGCCGCACAGATACGCAGTATTTT	CASSVGMTGRTDTQYF
NA	few	TRBV5-1	TRBJ1-2	TGCGCCAGCAGCTTGGCCGCAGGGGCGCGCGGCTACACCTTC	CASSLAAGARGYTF
NA	NA	TRBV7-3	TRBJ2-3	TGTGCCAGCAGCTTAAACGGCCACGGCACAGATACGCAGTATTTT	CASSLNGHGTDTQYF
NA	NA	TRBV3-1	TRBJ1-6	TGTGCCAGCAGCCCCAGGGGTAGCCCTTCACCCCTCCACTTT	CASSPRGSPSPLHF
NA	NA	TRBV12-3/TRBV12-4	TRBJ2-3	TGTGCCAGCAGTTTACTACTTACAACTAGCACAGATACGCAGTATTTT	CASSLLLTTSTDTQYF
NA	NA	TRBV5-5	TRBJ2-5	TGTGCCAGCAGCTCATTGGACTGGTACCAAGAGACCCAGTACTTC	CASSSLDWYQETQYF
NA	NA	TRBV18	TRBJ2-3	TGTGCCAGCTCACCGGGTCCAGCGGCAGATACGCAGTATTTT	CASSPGPAADTQYF
TRBD2	many	TRBV9	TRBJ2-7	TGTGCCAGCAGCGTAGGGGGGGGTGGGGGAATTGTACCCTACGAGCAGTACTTC	CASSVGGGGGIVPYEQYF
NA	NA	TRBV29-1	TRBJ1-2	TGCAGCGTTGGACGGGAGGCAGGGGTCTTCTATGGCTACACCTTC	CSVGREAGVFYGYTF
NA	few	TRBV5-1	TRBJ2-2	TGCGCCAGCAGCTTGAATAGCGTGGACACCGGGGAGCTGTTTTTT	CASSLNSVDTGELFF
TRBD1	many	TRBV24-1	TRBJ1-2	TGTGCCACCAGTGACGACGGGACAGGGAGGGCCTATGGCTACACCTTC	CATSDDGTGRAYGYTF
NA	many	TRBV6-5	TRBJ2-2	TGTGCCAGCAGTTACTCAATGGGTGTCGGGACCGGGGAGCTGTTTTTT	CASSYSMGVGTGELFF
NA	few	TRBV7-8	TRBJ2-3	TGTGCCAGCAGCGCGGGATATACGCAGTATTTT	CASSAGYTQYF
TRBD1	NA	TRBV28	TRBJ1-5	TGTGCCAGCAGCACGGTGGAGGGGGCAGGCAATCAGCCCCAGCATTTT	CASSTVEGAGNQPQHF
NA	many	TRBV20-1	TRBJ1-2	TGCAGTGCTAGATTCACAGATCTTAACTATGGCTACACCTTC	CSARFTDLNYGYTF
NA	NA	TRBV2	TRBJ1-2	TGTGCCAGCAAACTTCAAGGAGGGAACTATGGCTACACCTTC	CASKLQGGNYGYTF